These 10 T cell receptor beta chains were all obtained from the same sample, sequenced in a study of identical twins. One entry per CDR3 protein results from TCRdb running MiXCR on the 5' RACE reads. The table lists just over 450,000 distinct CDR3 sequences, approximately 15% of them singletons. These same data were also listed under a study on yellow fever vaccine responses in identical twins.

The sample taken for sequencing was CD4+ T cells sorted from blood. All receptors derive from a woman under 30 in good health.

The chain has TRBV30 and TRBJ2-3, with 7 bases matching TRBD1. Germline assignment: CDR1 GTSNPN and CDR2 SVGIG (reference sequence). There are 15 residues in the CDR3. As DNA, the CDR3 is TGTGCTCAAATCCGCCCCCCTAGGGGGCCAGATACGCAGTATTTT. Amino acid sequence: CAQIRPPRGPDTQYF.

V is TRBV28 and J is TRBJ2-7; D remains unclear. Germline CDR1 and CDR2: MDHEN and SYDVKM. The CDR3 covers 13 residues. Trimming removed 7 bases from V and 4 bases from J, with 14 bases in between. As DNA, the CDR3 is TGTGCCAGCATCGGCGACCGAGTGTACGAGCAGTACTTC. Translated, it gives CASIGDRVYEQYF.

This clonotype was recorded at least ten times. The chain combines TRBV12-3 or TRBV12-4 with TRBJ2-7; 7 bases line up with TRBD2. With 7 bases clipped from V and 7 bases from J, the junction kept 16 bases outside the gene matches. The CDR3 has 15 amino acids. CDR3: CASTPGQAGLREQYF. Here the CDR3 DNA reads TGTGCCAGCACCCCTGGGCAAGCGGGATTGAGGGAGCAGTACTTC.

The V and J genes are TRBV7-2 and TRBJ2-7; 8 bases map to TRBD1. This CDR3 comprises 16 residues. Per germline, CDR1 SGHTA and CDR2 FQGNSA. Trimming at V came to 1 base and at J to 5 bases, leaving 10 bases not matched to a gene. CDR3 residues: CASSLVSVTGDNEQYF. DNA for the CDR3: TGTGCCAGCAGCTTAGTTTCGGTGACAGGGGACAACGAGCAGTACTTC.

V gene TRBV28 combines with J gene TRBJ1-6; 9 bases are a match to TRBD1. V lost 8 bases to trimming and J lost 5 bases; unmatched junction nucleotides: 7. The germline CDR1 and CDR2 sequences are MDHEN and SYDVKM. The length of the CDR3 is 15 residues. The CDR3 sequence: CASARWDRDNSPLHF. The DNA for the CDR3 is TGTGCCAGCGCCCGTTGGGACAGGGATAATTCACCCCTCCACTTT.

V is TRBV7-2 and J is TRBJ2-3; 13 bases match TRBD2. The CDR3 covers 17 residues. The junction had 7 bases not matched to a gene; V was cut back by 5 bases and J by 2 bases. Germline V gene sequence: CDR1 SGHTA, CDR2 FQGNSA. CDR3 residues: CASSPWTSGGTTDTQYF. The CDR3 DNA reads TGTGCCAGCAGCCCCTGGACTAGCGGGGGAACCACAGATACGCAGTATTTT.

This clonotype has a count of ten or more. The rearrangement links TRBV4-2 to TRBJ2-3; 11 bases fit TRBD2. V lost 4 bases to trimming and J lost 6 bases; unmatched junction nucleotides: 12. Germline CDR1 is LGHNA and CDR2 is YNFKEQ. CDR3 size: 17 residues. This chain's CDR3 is CASSPNAGTSGGDTQYF. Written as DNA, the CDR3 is TGTGCCAGCAGCCCGAACGCCGGGACTAGCGGTGGGGATACGCAGTATTTT.

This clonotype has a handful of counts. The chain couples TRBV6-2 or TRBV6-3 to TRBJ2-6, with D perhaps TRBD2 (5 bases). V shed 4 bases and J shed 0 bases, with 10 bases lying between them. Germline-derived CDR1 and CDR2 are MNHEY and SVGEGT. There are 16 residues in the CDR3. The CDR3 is CASSFPGFSGANVLTF. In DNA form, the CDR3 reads TGTGCCAGCAGTTTCCCGGGATTCTCTGGGGCCAACGTCCTGACTTTC.

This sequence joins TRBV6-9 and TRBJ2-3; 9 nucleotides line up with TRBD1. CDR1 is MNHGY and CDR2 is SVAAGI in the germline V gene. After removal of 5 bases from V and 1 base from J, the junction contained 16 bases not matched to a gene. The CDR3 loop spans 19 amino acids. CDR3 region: CASSISLPGQGRGTDTQYF. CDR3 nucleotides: TGTGCCAGCAGTATATCCCTTCCGGGACAGGGAAGGGGCACAGATACGCAGTATTTT.

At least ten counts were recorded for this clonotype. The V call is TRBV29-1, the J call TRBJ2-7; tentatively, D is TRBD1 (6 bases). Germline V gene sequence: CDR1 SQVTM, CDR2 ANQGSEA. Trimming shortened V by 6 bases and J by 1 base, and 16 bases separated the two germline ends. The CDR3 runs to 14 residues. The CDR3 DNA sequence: TGCAGCGTGGGAGACAGGCTTGAATCCTACGAGCAGTACTTC. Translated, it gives CSVGDRLESYEQYF.